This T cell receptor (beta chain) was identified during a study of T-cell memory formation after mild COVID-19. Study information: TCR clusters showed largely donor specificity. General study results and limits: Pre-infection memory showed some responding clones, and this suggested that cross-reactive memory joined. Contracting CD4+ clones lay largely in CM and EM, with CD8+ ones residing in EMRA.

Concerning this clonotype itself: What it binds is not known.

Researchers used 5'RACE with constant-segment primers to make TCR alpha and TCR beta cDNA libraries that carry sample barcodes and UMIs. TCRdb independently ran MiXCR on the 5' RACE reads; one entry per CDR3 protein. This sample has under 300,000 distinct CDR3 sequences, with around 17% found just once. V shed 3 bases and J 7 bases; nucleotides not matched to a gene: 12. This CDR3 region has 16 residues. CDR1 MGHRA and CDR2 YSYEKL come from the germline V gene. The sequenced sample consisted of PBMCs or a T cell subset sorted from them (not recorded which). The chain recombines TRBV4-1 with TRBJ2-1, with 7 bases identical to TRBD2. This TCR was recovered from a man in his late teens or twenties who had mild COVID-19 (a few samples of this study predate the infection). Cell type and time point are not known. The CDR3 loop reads CASSQPGTNVENEQFF. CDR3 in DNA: TGCGCCAGCAGCCAGCCCGGGACTAACGTTGAGAATGAGCAGTTCTTC.